This T cell receptor beta chain was retrieved from a study of CD8 T cells in Susac syndrome. Study results and caveats: It was acknowledged in the study that the number of individuals who were included in its TCR sequencing and HLA analysis was relatively small.

Controls were healthy donors (matched for age and sex). Negative isolation was applied to CD8+ and CD4+ T cells, and FACS enrichment was applied to TEMRA cells. An amount of RNA that ranged from roughly 0.5 to 1 ug was reverse transcribed with random hexamers. The TCR beta CDR3 was amplified by immunoSEQ multiplex PCR across 54 Vbeta, 13 Jbeta. TCRdb recomputed calls from the immunoSEQ multiplex PCR reads with MiXCR, one row per CDR3 protein. In the table there are 140,000 to 150,000 distinct CDR3 sequences, roughly 94% of which are singletons. Worth noting for this clonotype: Its antigen is unknown.

The CDR3 totals 17 residues. Germline-derived CDR1 and CDR2 are SEHNR and FQNEAQ (reference sequence). The junction had 7 bases not matched to a gene; V was cut back by 0 bases and J by 1 base. The receptor's source is a human donor in good health. V gene TRBV7-9 combines with J gene TRBJ1-1, with 8 bases matching TRBD1. Material: CD4+ T cells from PBMCs. CDR3 in DNA: TGTGCCAGCAGCTTAGCTCTCGGGACAGGTCGGAACACTGAAGCTTTCTTT. Its protein product is CASSLALGTGRNTEAFF. The variable domain in full, with the rest retrieved from reference TRBV7-9 and TRBJ1-1, is DTGVSQNPRHKITKRGQNVTFRCDPISEHNRLYWYRQTLGQGPEFLTYFQNEAQLEKSRLLSDRFSAERPKGSFSTLEIQRTEQGDSAMYLCASSLALGTGRNTEAFFGQGTRLTVV.